The rows below give T cell receptor beta chains drawn from one sample of a study of control samples from healthy donors and cancer patients. Only in-frame clones appear in the TCRdb table, and some are missing; sequencing was by immunoSEQ multiplex PCR. This sample has 400,000 to 500,000 clones, with more than 80% found just once. The sequenced sample was PBMCs. The receptor set was obtained from a man aged 40-55 years with head and neck cancer. CDR3s include the opening cysteine and the closing phenylalanine or tryptophan. Each record gives: D gene, J gene, CDR3 length, V gene, CDR3 protein, CDR3 DNA. D genes are given only for firm matches.

. | TRBJ1-5 | 15 | TRBV20-1 | CSASVVPGDDQPQHF | TGCAGTGCTAGTGTAGTCCCGGGGGACGATCAGCCCCAGCATTTT
TRBD1 | TRBJ1-6 | 15 | TRBV7-2 | CASSYATGEYSPLHF | TGTGCCAGCAGCTACGCCACAGGGGAATATTCACCCCTCCACTTT
. | TRBJ2-1 | 13 | TRBV6-6 | CASRVDAGNEQFF | TGTGCCAGCAGGGTAGACGCGGGCAATGAGCAGTTCTTC
. | TRBJ1-1 | 13 | TRBV6-4 | CASSARENTEAFF | TGTGCCAGCAGTGCCCGGGAGAACACTGAAGCTTTCTTT
. | TRBJ2-1 | 15 | TRBV6-2/TRBV6-3 | CASSYDLGPGNEQFF | TGTGCCAGCAGTTACGACTTGGGACCGGGGAATGAGCAGTTCTTC
TRBD2 | TRBJ2-3 | 14 | TRBV6-4 | CASSDSAGTDTQYF | TGTGCCAGCAGTGACTCAGCGGGAACAGATACGCAGTATTTT
TRBD1 | TRBJ2-3 | 14 | TRBV4-1 | CASRTGWSTDTQYF | TGCGCCAGTAGGACAGGGTGGTCGACAGATACGCAGTATTTT
. | TRBJ1-3 | 14 | TRBV24-1 | CATSARSSGNTIYF | TGTGCCACCAGTGCCCGGAGCTCTGGAAACACCATATATTTT
. | TRBJ2-1 | 13 | TRBV13 | CASSFRRYNEQFF | TGTGCCAGCAGCTTTCGTCGGTACAATGAGCAGTTCTTC
. | TRBJ2-7 | 13 | TRBV30 | CAWSRQGGTEQYF | TGTGCCTGGAGTAGGCAGGGTGGAACCGAGCAGTACTTC
TRBD1 | TRBJ1-4 | 16 | TRBV28 | CASSQLRDSHNEKLFF | TGTGCCAGCAGTCAGCTCCGGGACAGCCATAATGAAAAACTGTTTTTT
. | TRBJ1-1 | 15 | TRBV9 | CASSGRGGQNTEAFF | TGTGCCAGCAGCGGAAGAGGGGGGCAGAACACTGAAGCTTTCTTT
. | TRBJ2-7 | 15 | TRBV6-2/TRBV6-3 | CASSRPWPPTYEQYF | TGTGCCAGCAGCCGCCCGTGGCCCCCGACTTACGAGCAGTACTTC
TRBD2 | TRBJ2-2 | 15 | TRBV7-6 | CASSRAGEYTGELFF | TGTGCCAGCAGCCGAGCGGGAGAGTACACCGGGGAGCTGTTTTTT
. | TRBJ2-3 | 14 | TRBV5-1 | CASSLQGTEDTQYF | TGCGCCAGCAGCTTACAGGGTACAGAAGATACGCAGTATTTT
TRBD2 | TRBJ2-5 | 15 | TRBV15 | CATSSSAGGQETQYF | TGTGCCACCAGCAGTTCAGCGGGGGGACAAGAGACCCAGTACTTC
. | TRBJ2-7 | 13 | TRBV9 | CASSGRGRHEQYF | TGTGCCAGCAGCGGGAGGGGCCGGCATGAGCAGTACTTC
. | TRBJ1-2 | 12 | TRBV19 | CASSGFADGYTF | TGTGCCAGTAGCGGGTTTGCGGACGGCTACACCTTC
. | TRBJ2-7 | 14 | TRBV23-1 | CASSRRGHFYEQYF | TGCGCCAGCAGTCGCCGGGGACACTTCTACGAGCAGTACTTC
. | TRBJ1-1 | 15 | TRBV7-3 | CASSLSGQGRTEAFF | TGTGCCAGCAGCTTATCTGGTCAGGGGAGGACTGAAGCTTTCTTT
. | TRBJ2-4 | 18 | TRBV28 | CASKPLGGTGLAKNIQYF | TGTGCCAGCAAGCCATTGGGGGGTACCGGCTTAGCCAAAAACATTCAGTACTTC
TRBD2 | TRBJ2-7 | 15 | TRBV6-5 | CASYRPGLGTYEQYF | TGTGCCAGTTATCGTCCGGGACTAGGGACCTACGAGCAGTACTTC